The 10 T cell receptor beta chains below were found in one sample sequenced in a study of T-cell memory formation after mild COVID-19. TCRdb re-called the 5' RACE reads through MiXCR, storing one row per CDR3 protein. Of about 390,000 distinct CDR3 sequences listed, about 17% are singletons. Input material: PBMCs or a T cell subset sorted from them (not recorded which). The receptor source for this set is a man between 18 and 29 years old who had mild COVID-19 (a few samples of this study predate the infection). Cell type and time point are not known.

The chain recombines TRBV12-3 or TRBV12-4 with TRBJ2-1; D ambiguous. V was shortened by 5 bases and J by 0 bases, with 5 bases between the two germline ends. The CDR3 length is 13 residues. CDR3 coding DNA: TGTGCCAGCAGTACGGTCTCCTACAATGAGCAGTTCTTC. As protein: CASSTVSYNEQFF.

V and J are TRBV6-1 and TRBJ1-6; D gene ambiguous. CDR3 length equals 14 residues. Germline V lookup: CDR1 MNHNS, CDR2 SASEGT. V was pared by 0 bases and J by 10 bases, with 10 bases between. CDR3 residues: CASSEAGSGSPLHF. CDR3 in DNA: TGTGCCAGCAGTGAAGCAGGGAGTGGATCACCCCTCCACTTT.

The chain links TRBV29-1 to TRBJ2-5; D is undetermined. Germline values: CDR1 SQVTM, CDR2 ANQGSEA. The CDR3 contains 12 residues. Trimming removed 6 bases at V and 4 bases at J, with 12 bases between. CDR3 region: CSVKPRGETQYF. For the CDR3, the DNA is TGCAGCGTGAAACCCAGAGGAGAGACCCAGTACTTC.

The chain employs TRBV24-1 and TRBJ2-1; 9 bases agree with TRBD1. Germline assignment: CDR1 KGHDR and CDR2 SFDVKD. The CDR3 covers 13 residues. V was pared by 2 bases and J by 9 bases, with 1 base of the junction left unmatched. The CDR3 DNA reads TGTGCCACCAGTGATTACAGGGGGCGTGAGCAGTTCTTC. Residues: CATSDYRGREQFF.

The CDR3 DNA follows: TGTGCCAGCAGTTTACAGGGGAGAATGCCTTACGAGCAGTACTTC. It encodes CASSLQGRMPYEQYF. The J gene is TRBJ2-7, the V gene TRBV27, with D possibly being TRBD1 (6 bases). The germline CDR1 and CDR2 sequences are MNHEY and SMNVEV (reference sequence). Trimming took 2 bases from V and 4 from J, leaving 15 bases between them. The CDR3 runs to 15 residues.

The gene calls are TRBV2 and TRBJ2-7; TRBD1 is a possible D gene (5 bases). The CDR3 runs to 14 residues. CDR1 is SNHLY and CDR2 is FYNNEI in the germline V gene. V lost 8 bases and J 0 bases, leaving 14 bases between the germline ends. The CDR3: CASGPWQGSYEQYV. The CDR3 bases are TGTGCCAGCGGGCCCTGGCAGGGCTCCTACGAGCAGTACGTC.

This clonotype was counted only a few times. This chain links TRBV7-6 with TRBJ2-7; TRBD2 agrees at 9 bases. V was clipped by 5 bases and J by 9 bases; unmatched bases: 14. Germline CDR1 is SGHVS and CDR2 is FNYEAQ. This CDR3 has 15 residues. This CDR3 reads CASSPLGLAGSRQYF. The CDR3 DNA is TGTGCCAGCAGCCCCCTAGGGCTAGCGGGGTCCCGGCAGTACTTC.

There are a few counts of this clonotype. This chain connects TRBV5-4 to TRBJ1-2; D is unresolved. The germline V gene encodes CDR1 SGHNT and CDR2 YYREEE (reference sequence). Trimming removed 1 base at V and 4 bases at J, with 11 bases between. The CDR3 has 14 amino acids. CDR3 DNA sequence: TGTGCCAGCAGCTTGACGTCAGGCCTCTATGGCTACACCTTC. It specifies CASSLTSGLYGYTF.

This clonotype was observed a few times. The gene calls are TRBV5-1 and TRBJ2-1, with 8 positions matching TRBD2. The V segment lost 4 bases and the J segment 0 bases; nucleotides outside the gene matches: 15. Per the germline V gene, CDR1 is SGHRS and CDR2 is YFSETQ. The CDR3 is 19 amino acids. The CDR3 sequence: CASSQYPAGASSSYNEQFF. CDR3 in DNA: TGCGCCAGCAGCCAGTATCCAGCGGGGGCCTCGAGCTCCTACAATGAGCAGTTCTTC.

The chain links TRBV7-9 to TRBJ1-3, with no clear D. Germline loops: CDR1 SEHNR, CDR2 FQNEAQ (reference sequence). The CDR3 runs to 16 residues. Trimming pared 5 bases from V and 0 bases from J, leaving 14 bases between. The CDR3 sequence is CASSKRELDSGNTIYF. The CDR3 DNA sequence: TGTGCCAGCAGCAAACGAGAGTTGGACTCTGGAAACACCATATATTTT.